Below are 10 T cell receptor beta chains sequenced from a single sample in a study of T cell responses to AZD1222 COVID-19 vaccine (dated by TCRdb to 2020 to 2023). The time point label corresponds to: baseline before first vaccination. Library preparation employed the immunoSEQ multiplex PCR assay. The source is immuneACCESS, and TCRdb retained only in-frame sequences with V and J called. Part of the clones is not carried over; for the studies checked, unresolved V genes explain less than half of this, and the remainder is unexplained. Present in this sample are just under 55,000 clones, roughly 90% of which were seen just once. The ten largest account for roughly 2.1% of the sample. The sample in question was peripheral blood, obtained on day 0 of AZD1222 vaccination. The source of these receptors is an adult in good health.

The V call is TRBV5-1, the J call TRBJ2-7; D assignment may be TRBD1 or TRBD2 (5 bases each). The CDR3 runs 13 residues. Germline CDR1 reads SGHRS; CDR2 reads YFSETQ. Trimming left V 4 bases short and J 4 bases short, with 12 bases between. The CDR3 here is CASSPGTEYEQYF. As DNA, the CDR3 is TGCGCCAGCAGCCCCGGGACGGAGTACGAGCAGTACTTC.

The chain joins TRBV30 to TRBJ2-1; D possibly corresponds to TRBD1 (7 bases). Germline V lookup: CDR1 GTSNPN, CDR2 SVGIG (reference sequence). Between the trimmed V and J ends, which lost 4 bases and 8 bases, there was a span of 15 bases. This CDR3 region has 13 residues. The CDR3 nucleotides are TGTGCCTGGAAAAGACAGGGCGGGGATGAGCAGTTCTTC. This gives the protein CAWKRQGGDEQFF.

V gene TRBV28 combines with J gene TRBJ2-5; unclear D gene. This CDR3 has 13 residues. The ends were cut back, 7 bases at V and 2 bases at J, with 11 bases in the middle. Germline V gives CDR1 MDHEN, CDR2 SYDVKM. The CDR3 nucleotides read TGTGCCAGCACTCCAAGCTCGCAAGAGACCCAGTACTTC. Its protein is CASTPSSQETQYF.

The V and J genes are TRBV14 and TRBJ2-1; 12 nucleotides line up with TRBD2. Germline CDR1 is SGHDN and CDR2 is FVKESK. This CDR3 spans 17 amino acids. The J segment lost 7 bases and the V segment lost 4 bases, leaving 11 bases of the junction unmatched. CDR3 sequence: CASSRVPRTSGKNEQFF. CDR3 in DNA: TGTGCCAGCAGCCGCGTCCCCCGGACTAGCGGGAAGAATGAGCAGTTCTTC. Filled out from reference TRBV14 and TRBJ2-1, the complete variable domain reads EAGVTQFPSHSVIEKGQTVTLRCDPISGHDNLYWYRRVMGKEIKFLLHFVKESKQDESGMPNNRFLAERTGGTYSTLKVQPAELEDSGVYFCASSRVPRTSGKNEQFFGPGTRLTVL.

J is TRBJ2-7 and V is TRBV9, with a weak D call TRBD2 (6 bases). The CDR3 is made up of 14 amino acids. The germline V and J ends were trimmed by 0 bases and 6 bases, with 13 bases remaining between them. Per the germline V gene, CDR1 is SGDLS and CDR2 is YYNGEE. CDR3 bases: TGTGCCAGCAGCGTAGGACTAGTTACAGGCGAGCAGTACTTC. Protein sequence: CASSVGLVTGEQYF.

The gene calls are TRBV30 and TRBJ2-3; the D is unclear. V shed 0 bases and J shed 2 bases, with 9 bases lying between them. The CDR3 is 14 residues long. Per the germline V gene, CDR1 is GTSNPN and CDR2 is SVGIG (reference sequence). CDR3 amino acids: CAWSVQSYTDTQYF. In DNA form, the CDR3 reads TGTGCCTGGAGTGTACAGTCCTACACAGATACGCAGTATTTT.

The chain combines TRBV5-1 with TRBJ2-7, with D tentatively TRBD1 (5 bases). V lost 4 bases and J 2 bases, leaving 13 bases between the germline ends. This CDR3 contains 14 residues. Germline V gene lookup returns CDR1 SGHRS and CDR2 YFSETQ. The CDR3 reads CASSQIGAAYEQYF. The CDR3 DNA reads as TGCGCCAGCAGCCAAATAGGGGCAGCCTACGAGCAGTACTTC.

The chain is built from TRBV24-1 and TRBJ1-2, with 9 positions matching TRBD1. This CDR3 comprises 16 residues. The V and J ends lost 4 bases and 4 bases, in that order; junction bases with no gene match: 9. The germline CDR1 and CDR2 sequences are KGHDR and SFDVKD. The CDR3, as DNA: TGTGCCACCAGTGAGCCTATGGGACAGGGCAGCTATGGCTACACCTTC. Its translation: CATSEPMGQGSYGYTF.

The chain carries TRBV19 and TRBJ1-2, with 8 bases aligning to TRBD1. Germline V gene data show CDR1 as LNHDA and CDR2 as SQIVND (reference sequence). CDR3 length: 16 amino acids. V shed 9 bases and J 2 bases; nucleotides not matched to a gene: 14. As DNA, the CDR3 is TGTGCCAGCAACCAAGGGACAGGCGATCAAAACTATGGCTACACCTTC. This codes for CASNQGTGDQNYGYTF.

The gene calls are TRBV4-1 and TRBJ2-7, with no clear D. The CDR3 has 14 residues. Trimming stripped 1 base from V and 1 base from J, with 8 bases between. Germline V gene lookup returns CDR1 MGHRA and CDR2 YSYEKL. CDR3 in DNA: TGCGCCAGCAGCCAAGGCCCACAGTCCTACGAGCAGTACTTC. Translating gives CASSQGPQSYEQYF.